This T cell receptor (beta chain) was profiled in a study of CD8 T cells in Susac syndrome. The overall study: The Susac syndrome patients were therapy-naive, on corticosteroids, or on intravenous immunoglobulin alone at blood draw.

An amount of RNA that ranged from about 0.45 to 1 ug was reverse transcribed with random hexamers. Across 54 Vbeta and 13 Jbeta, TCR beta CDR3 was amplified with immunoSEQ multiplex PCR. MiXCR, run by TCRdb on the immunoSEQ multiplex PCR reads, gives a single entry per CDR3 protein. Of 150,000 to 200,000 distinct CDR3 sequences listed, more than 85% were seen once; the top ten hold approximately 0.086%. V lost 5 bases and J lost 0; bases outside the gene matches: 7. In germline, CDR1 is SGHTA, CDR2 FQGNSA. This CDR3 comprises 16 residues. The authors negatively isolated CD8+ and CD4+ T cells and FACS-enriched TEMRA cells.

The sequence was obtained from a human donor with Susac syndrome. The sample consisted of CD4+ T cells from PBMCs. This sequence joins TRBV7-2 and TRBJ2-3, with TRBD1 matching over 8 bases. In nucleotides, the CDR3 is TGTGCCAGCAGCCTCCCGACAGGGGTTAGCACAGATACGCAGTATTTT. It encodes CASSLPTGVSTDTQYF. The full variable domain, its missing parts supplied by reference TRBV7-2 and TRBJ2-3, is GAGVSQSPSNKVTEKGKDVELRCDPISGHTALYWYRQSLGQGLEFLIYFQGNSAPDKSGLPSDRFSAERTGGSVSTLTIQRTQQEDSAVYLCASSLPTGVSTDTQYFGPGTRLTVL.